This TCR beta chain was found in a study of OX40 agonist ivuxolimab in advanced cancers. Across the study: Dosing consisted of intravenous ivuxolimab at 0.01 to 10 mg/kg every 2 weeks. Patients receiving dose escalation had hepatocellular carcinoma, melanoma, renal cell or head and neck cancer.

Generated by immunoSEQ multiplex PCR, the TCRdb table keeps only in-frame clones and is missing some. The data hold 55,000 to 75,000 clones, with approximately 82% observed a single time. This sequence originates from an adult with an advanced solid tumor such as melanoma, head and neck, liver or kidney cancer. The sample in question was CD4+ or CD8+ T cells sorted from blood, obtained in a trial of the OX40 agonist ivuxolimab.

The CDR3 here is CASSIWQNSLYGYTF. The CDR3 bases are TGTGCCAGTAGTATTTGGCAGAACTCTCTCTATGGCTACACCTTC. The chain couples TRBV19 to TRBJ1-2; D unresolved. Trimming pared 3 bases from V and 4 bases from J, leaving 15 bases between. Germline V gene lookup returns CDR1 LNHDA and CDR2 SQIVND (reference sequence). The CDR3 runs 15 residues.